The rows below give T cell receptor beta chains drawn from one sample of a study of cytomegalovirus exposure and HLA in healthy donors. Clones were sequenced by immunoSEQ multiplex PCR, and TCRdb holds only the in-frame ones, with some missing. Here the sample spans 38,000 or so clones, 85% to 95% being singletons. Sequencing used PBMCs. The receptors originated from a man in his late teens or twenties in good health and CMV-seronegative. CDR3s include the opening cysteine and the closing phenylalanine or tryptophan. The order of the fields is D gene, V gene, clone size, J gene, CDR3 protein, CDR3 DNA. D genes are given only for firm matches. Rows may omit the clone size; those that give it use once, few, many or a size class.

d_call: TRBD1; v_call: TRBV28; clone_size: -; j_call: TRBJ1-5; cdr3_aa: CASSSGDSGNQPQHF; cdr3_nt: TGTGCCAGTTCCTCTGGGGACAGTGGCAATCAGCCCCAGCATTTT
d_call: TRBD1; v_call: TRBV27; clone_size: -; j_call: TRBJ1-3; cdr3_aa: CASSQNRGDTIYF; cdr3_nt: TGTGCCAGCAGTCAAAACAGGGGAGACACCATATATTTT
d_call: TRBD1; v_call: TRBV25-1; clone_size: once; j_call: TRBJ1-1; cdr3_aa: CASSETGGYTEAFF; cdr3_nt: TGTGCCAGCAGTGAAACAGGGGGCTACACTGAAGCTTTCTTT
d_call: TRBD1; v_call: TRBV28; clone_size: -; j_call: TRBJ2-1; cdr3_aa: CASSLSTGPPYNEQFF; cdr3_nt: TGTGCCAGCAGTTTATCGACAGGGCCCCCCTACAATGAGCAGTTCTTC
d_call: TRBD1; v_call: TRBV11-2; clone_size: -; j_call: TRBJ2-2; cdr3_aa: CASSLQGANSGELFF; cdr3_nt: TGTGCCAGCAGCTTACAGGGGGCAAACTCCGGGGAGCTGTTTTTT
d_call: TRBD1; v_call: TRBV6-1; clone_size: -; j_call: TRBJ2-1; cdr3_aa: CASSEFSGQAYNEQFF; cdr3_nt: TGTGCCAGCAGTGAATTCTCGGGACAGGCCTACAATGAGCAGTTCTTC
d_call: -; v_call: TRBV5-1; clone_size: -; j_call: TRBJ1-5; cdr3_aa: CASSLTPTGSNQPQHF; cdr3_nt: TGCGCCAGCAGCTTGACACCGACAGGCTCCAATCAGCCCCAGCATTTT
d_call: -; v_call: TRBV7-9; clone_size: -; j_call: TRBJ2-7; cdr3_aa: CASSFVDNSYEQYF; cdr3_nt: TGTGCCAGCAGCTTTGTGGACAATTCCTACGAGCAGTACTTC
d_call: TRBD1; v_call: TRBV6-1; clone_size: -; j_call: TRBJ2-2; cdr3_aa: CASSSRGPGELFF; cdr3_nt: TGTGCCAGCAGTAGCAGGGGGCCCGGGGAGCTGTTTTTT
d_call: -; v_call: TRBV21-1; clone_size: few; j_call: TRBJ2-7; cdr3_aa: CARRNREGDSDYEQYF; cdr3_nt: TGTGCCAGAAGGAACCGGGAGGGGGACTCGGACTACGAGCAGTACTTC
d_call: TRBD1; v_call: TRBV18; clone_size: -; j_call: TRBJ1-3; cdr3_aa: CASSPGSTGLSSGNTIYF; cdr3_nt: TGTGCCAGCTCACCAGGGTCGACAGGGTTGTCCTCTGGAAACACCATATATTTT
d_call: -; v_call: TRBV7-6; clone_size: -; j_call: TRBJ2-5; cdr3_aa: CASSPPGGRETQYF; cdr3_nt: TGTGCCAGCAGCCCCCCGGGGGGCCGGGAGACCCAGTACTTC
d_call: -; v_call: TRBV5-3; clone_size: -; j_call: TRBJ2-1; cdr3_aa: CARSSRQVYNEQFF; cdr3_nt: TGTGCCAGAAGCTCTCGACAGGTCTACAATGAGCAGTTCTTC
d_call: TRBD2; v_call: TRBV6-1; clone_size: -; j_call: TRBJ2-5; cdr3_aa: CASRGVTGGQETQYF; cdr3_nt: TGTGCCAGCAGGGGGGTGACGGGGGGGCAAGAGACCCAGTACTTC
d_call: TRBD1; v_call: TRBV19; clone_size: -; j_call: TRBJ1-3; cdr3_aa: CASSVRWDSSGNTIYF; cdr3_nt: TGTGCCAGTAGTGTAAGATGGGACAGCTCTGGAAACACCATATATTTT
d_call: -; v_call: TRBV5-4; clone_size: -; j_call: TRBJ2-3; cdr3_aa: CASSQSGPSAGGTDTQYF; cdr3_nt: TGTGCCAGCAGCCAGAGCGGCCCTTCAGCCGGTGGAACAGATACGCAGTATTTT
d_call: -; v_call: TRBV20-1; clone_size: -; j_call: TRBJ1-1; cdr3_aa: CSAGRETEAFF; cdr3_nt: TGCAGTGCTGGGAGGGAGACTGAAGCTTTCTTT
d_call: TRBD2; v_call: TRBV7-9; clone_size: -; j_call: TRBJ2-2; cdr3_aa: CASSWVREVGGELFF; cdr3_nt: TGTGCCAGCAGCTGGGTTCGGGAGGTCGGCGGGGAGCTGTTTTTT
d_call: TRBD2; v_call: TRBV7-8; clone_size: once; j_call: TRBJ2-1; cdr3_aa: CASSLASLAGLYNEQFF; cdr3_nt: TGTGCCAGCAGCCTAGCCTCCCTAGCGGGGCTCTACAATGAGCAGTTCTTC
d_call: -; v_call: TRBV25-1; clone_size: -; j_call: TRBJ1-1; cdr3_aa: CASSDPFGNTEAFF; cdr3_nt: TGTGCCAGCAGTGACCCGTTCGGGAACACTGAAGCTTTCTTT
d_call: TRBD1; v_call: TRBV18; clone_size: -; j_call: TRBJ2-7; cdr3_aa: CASSPRQGWYEQYF; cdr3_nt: TGTGCCAGCTCACCGCGACAGGGCTGGTACGAGCAGTACTTC
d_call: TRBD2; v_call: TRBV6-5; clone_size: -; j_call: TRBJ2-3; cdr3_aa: CASSSRSGISTDTQYF; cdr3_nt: TGTGCCAGCAGTTCCCGTAGCGGGATTAGCACAGATACGCAGTATTTT
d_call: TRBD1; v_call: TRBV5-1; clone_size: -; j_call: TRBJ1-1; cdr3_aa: CASSLGQGALSEAFF; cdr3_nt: TGCGCCAGCAGCTTGGGACAGGGGGCATTGTCTGAAGCTTTCTTT
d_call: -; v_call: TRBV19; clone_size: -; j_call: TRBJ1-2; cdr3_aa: CASSNDLTGSNYGYTF; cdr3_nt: TGTGCCAGTAGTAACGATTTGACCGGGTCTAACTATGGCTACACCTTC
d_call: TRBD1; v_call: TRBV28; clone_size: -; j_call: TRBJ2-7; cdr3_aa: CASSGRDRGLYEQYF; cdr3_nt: TGTGCCAGCAGTGGCCGGGACAGGGGGCTTTACGAGCAGTACTTC
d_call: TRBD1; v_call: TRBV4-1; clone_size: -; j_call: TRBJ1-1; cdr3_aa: CASSVTGSTEAFF; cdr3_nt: TGCGCCAGCAGTGTGACAGGGAGCACTGAAGCTTTCTTT
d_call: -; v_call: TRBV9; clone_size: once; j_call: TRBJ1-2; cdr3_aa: CASSGGSPNYGYTF; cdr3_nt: TGTGCCAGCAGCGGGGGCAGCCCTAACTATGGCTACACCTTC
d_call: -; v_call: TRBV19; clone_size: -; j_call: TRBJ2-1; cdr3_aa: CASSILGEQFF; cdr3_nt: TGTGCCAGTAGTATTCTAGGTGAGCAGTTCTTC
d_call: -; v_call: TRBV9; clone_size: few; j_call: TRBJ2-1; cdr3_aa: CASSVGLGGNNEQFF; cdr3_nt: TGTGCCAGCAGCGTAGGCCTAGGAGGGAACAATGAGCAGTTCTTC
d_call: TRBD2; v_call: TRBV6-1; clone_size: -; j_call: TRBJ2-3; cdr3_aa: CASSATLAGGTDTQYF; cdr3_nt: TGTGCCAGCAGTGCCACGCTAGCGGGGGGCACAGATACGCAGTATTTT
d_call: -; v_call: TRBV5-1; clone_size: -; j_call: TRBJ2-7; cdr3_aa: CASRGSSYEQYF; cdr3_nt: TGCGCCAGCCGGGGTAGCTCCTACGAGCAGTACTTC
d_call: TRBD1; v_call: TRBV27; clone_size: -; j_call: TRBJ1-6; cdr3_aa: CASSLQGNSPLHF; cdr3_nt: TGTGCCAGCAGTCTACAGGGGAATTCACCCCTCCACTTT
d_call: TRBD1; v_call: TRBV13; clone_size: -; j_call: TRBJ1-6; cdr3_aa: CASRSPTGELPLHF; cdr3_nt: TGTGCCAGCAGATCCCCGACAGGGGAGTTACCCCTCCACTTT
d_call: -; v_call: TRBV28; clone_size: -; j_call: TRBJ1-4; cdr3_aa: CASTGQAAGNEKLFF; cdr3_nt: TGTGCCAGCACCGGTCAGGCAGCGGGTAATGAAAAACTGTTTTTT
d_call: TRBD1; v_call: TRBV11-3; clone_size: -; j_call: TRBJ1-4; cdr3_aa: CASSLGTGDNEKLFF; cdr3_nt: TGTGCCAGCAGCCTTGGGACAGGGGATAATGAAAAACTGTTTTTT
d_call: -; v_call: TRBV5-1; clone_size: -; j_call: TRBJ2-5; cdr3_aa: CASSLTGTVRETQYF; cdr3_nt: TGCGCCAGCAGCCTGACAGGGACTGTCCGGGAGACCCAGTACTTC
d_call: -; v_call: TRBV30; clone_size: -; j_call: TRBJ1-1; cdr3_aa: CAWTGWRKDEAFF; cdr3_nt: TGTGCCTGGACCGGTTGGAGGAAAGATGAAGCTTTCTTT
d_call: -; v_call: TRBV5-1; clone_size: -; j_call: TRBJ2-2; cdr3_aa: CASSRADRTGELFF; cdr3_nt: TGCGCCAGCAGCCGAGCAGACAGGACCGGGGAGCTGTTTTTT
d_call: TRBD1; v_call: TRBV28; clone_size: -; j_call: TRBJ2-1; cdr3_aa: CASSSTGGVNEQFF; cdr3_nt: TGTGCCAGCAGTTCGACAGGGGGGGTGAATGAGCAGTTCTTC
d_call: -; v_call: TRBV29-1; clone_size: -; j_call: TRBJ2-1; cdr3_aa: CSVSSPYNEQFF; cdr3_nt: TGCAGCGTATCGAGCCCCTACAATGAGCAGTTCTTC